This T cell receptor beta chain was captured by sequencing in a study of T cells and Merkel cell carcinoma outcomes (dated by TCRdb to 2020 to 2021). The study in broad terms: In patients with Merkel cell carcinoma, researchers looked at whether the T-cell repertoire of the tumor, along with T-cell density, could predict clinical outcome. Findings and caveats that apply to the study as a whole: The combination of T-cell repertoire features and T-cell density was reported to predict clinical outcomes in patients with Merkel cell carcinoma.

Via the germline V gene, CDR1 is MNHEY and CDR2 SVGAGI. Germline trimming amounts to 6 bases on V and 3 bases on J, with 7 as the count of junction bases outside the gene matches. The CDR3 sequence holds 15 residues, the cysteine and phenylalanine included. Only CDR3 DNA remains: 45 bases, in frame from the first base. Samples came from patients with Merkel cell carcinoma. Library preparation was by the immunoSEQ multiplex PCR assay. The immuneACCESS repertoire file appears here via TCRdb, limited to in-frame rearrangements. These files lack a portion of the clones; in checked studies, under half of the deficit traces to unresolved V genes, and the cause of the others is not known. The sample table shows about 3,000 clones, and approximately 79% are seen once. The ten largest make up about a sixth of the sample. This clone was recorded a few times. No cognate antigen has been identified for it. There are no base qualities to consult, and no much larger clone falls within one base.

The TCR comes from a human donor with Merkel cell carcinoma. The rearranged chain carries TRBV6-5 and TRBJ1-4, with 7 central nucleotides matching TRBD1. Sequencing was carried out using tumor tissue from Merkel cell carcinoma. In nucleotide form, the sequence is TGTGCCAGCAGCATACAGGGGCACGCTAATGAAAAACTGTTTTTT. Translated, it reads CASSIQGHANEKLFF.